A selection of T cell receptor beta chains follows, all from one sample in a study of shared T cell receptors in the human thymus. Profiling relied on immunoSEQ multiplex PCR, and the TCRdb table lists in-frame clones only, not all of them. The data show approximately 730,000 clones, 75% to 90% seen once. The sample also formed part of further work on human thymus T cells.

The sequencing sample was made of thymocytes. These receptors were collected from a girl under three years old with a congenital heart defect. CDR3s include the opening cysteine and the closing phenylalanine or tryptophan. The D gene is left open where the match is weak. Rows may omit the clone size; those that give it use once, few, many or a size class.

clone_size	d_call	v_call	j_call	cdr3_nt	cdr3_aa
few	-	TRBV7-9	TRBJ1-2	TGTGCCAGCAGCTTCCCGGACACCAGGAACTATGGCTACACCTTC	CASSFPDTRNYGYTF
-	TRBD2	TRBV25-1	TRBJ2-1	TGTGCCAGCAGTGCGTACTCCACTAGCGTCTATGAGCAGTTCTTC	CASSAYSTSVYEQFF
-	TRBD1	TRBV4-1	TRBJ2-2	TGCGCCAGCAGCCGACAAGGACAGGGGACCCCGAACACCGGGGAGCTGTTTTTT	CASSRQGQGTPNTGELFF
once	TRBD1	TRBV18	TRBJ2-3	TGTGCCAGCTCACCGTCCTACAGGGGACCGGGTCAAATCACAGATACGCAGTATTTT	CASSPSYRGPGQITDTQYF
few	TRBD1	TRBV6-1	TRBJ1-2	TGTGCCAGCAGTTTTGACAGGGACTATGGCTACACCTTC	CASSFDRDYGYTF
-	-	TRBV5-1	TRBJ1-1	TGCGCCAGCAGTAACTCAAACACTGAAGCTTTCTTT	CASSNSNTEAFF
-	TRBD2	TRBV4-1	TRBJ2-1	TGCGCCAGCAGCCAAGGGCGGGGGTCCTACAATGAGCAGTTCTTC	CASSQGRGSYNEQFF
-	-	TRBV19	TRBJ2-7	TGTGCCAGTAGTATTGTCTTGGGGCTCGTCTACGAGCAGTACTTC	CASSIVLGLVYEQYF
-	-	TRBV19	TRBJ1-1	TGTGCCAGTAGTATGGCCCGAATTATGAACACTGAAGCTTTCTTT	CASSMARIMNTEAFF
-	-	TRBV7-2	TRBJ1-6	TGTGCCAGCAGCTTCGGTCTTATCTATAATTCACCCCTCCACTTT	CASSFGLIYNSPLHF
once	-	TRBV7-2	TRBJ2-7	TGTGCCAGCAGCTTAGACAGGGTGGGGTACTACGAGCAGTACTTC	CASSLDRVGYYEQYF
once	TRBD1	TRBV2	TRBJ1-4	TGTGCCAGCAGTCCACGACGGGACAGATTTAATGAAAAACTGTTTTTT	CASSPRRDRFNEKLFF
-	TRBD1	TRBV7-8	TRBJ1-1	TGTGCCAGCAGCTTAGTTTTTGGTGCCATTGGGACAGGGGGCAAGAACACTGAAGCTTTCTTT	CASSLVFGAIGTGGKNTEAFF
once	-	TRBV7-2	TRBJ2-3	TGTGCCAGCAGCTCCGGGAGAAAGCGCAATACAGATACGCAGTATTTT	CASSSGRKRNTDTQYF
-	TRBD2	TRBV15	TRBJ2-1	TGTGCCACCAGCGCAACTAGCGGGGGATACAATGAGCAGTTCTTC	CATSATSGGYNEQFF
-	-	TRBV2	TRBJ2-3	TGTGCCAGCATCTCCGCGGGTGGGGACTGTGGGCAGTATTTT	CASISAGGDCGQYF
-	TRBD2	TRBV9	TRBJ2-1	TGTGCCAGCAGCTACCCCCCTAGCGGGGTGAGGGGAGAGCAGTTCTTC	CASSYPPSGVRGEQFF
-	TRBD1	TRBV11-2	TRBJ2-1	TGTGCCAGCAGCTCCCCGGGACAGGTTATTGAGCAGTTCTTC	CASSSPGQVIEQFF
-	TRBD2	TRBV5-5	TRBJ2-7	TGTGCCAGCAGCTGGAGACTAGCGGGGGCGAGGGGCGAGCAGTACTTC	CASSWRLAGARGEQYF
-	-	TRBV11-2	TRBJ1-1	TGTGCCAGCAGTTCGCGGGTAAGGAGTAGGAGGGACACTGAAGCTTTCTTT	CASSSRVRSRRDTEAFF
-	-	TRBV29-1	TRBJ1-1	TGCAGCGTTGAAGCGGGAATGAGGACTGAAGCTTTCTTT	CSVEAGMRTEAFF
-	-	TRBV19	TRBJ1-2	TGTGCCAGTAGTATAGTGGTCAGTTCGAACTATGGCTACACCTTC	CASSIVVSSNYGYTF
-	-	TRBV21-1	TRBJ1-3	TGTGCCAGCAGCAGACCCACGACAGTTCGCTCTGGAAACACCATATATTTT	CASSRPTTVRSGNTIYF